The sequence of this TCR beta chain was determined in a study of blood T cell repertoires in COVID-19. Study in general: The cDNA or gDNA used as material had been derived from T cells, B-cell-depleted T cells, or PBMCs.

Repertoires were generated with immunoSEQ multiplex PCR, while TCRdb's copy carries only in-frame clones and drops some. The data contain 95,000 to 100,000 clones, roughly 79% of them singletons. This sequence originates from a man between 65 and 85 years old with acute or convalescent COVID-19. Specimen: peripheral blood.

The CDR3 DNA is TGTGCCAGCAGTTACTTGGGGCCAGGATCCGTTTATGGCTACACCTTC. Amino acids: CASSYLGPGSVYGYTF. This rearrangement joins TRBV6-6 to TRBJ1-2; tentatively, D is TRBD1 (5 bases). This CDR3 contains 16 residues. Germline V gene lookup returns CDR1 MNHNY and CDR2 SVGAGI (reference sequence). Trimming shortened V by 1 base and J by 5 bases, and 17 bases separated the two germline ends.